Listed below are T cell receptor beta chains from one sample, sequenced in a study of OX40 agonist ivuxolimab in advanced cancers. Assay: immunoSEQ multiplex PCR; the TCRdb copy retains only in-frame clones and omits some. The sample has 20,000 to 30,000 clones, roughly 71% seen once. The sample in question was CD4+ or CD8+ T cells sorted from blood, obtained in a trial of the OX40 agonist ivuxolimab. The source of these receptors is an adult with an advanced solid tumor such as melanoma, head and neck, liver or kidney cancer. Each CDR3 is given with its conserved first and last residue. Each record gives: CDR3 DNA, CDR3 protein, J gene, clone size, CDR3 length, V gene, D gene. The D gene is left open where the match is weak. The size field is filled for only some rows; it gives once, few, many or a size class.

CDR3 DNA: TGTGCCAGCAGCGCGGGGACTAGCGGTACGCAGTATTTT
CDR3 protein: CASSAGTSGTQYF
J gene: TRBJ2-3
clone size: .
CDR3 length: 13
V gene: TRBV9
D gene: TRBD2

CDR3 DNA: TGTGCCAGCAGATTGACGGAAAATAGCAATCAGCCCCAGCATTTT
CDR3 protein: CASRLTENSNQPQHF
J gene: TRBJ1-5
clone size: .
CDR3 length: 15
V gene: TRBV6-1
D gene: .

CDR3 DNA: TGCGCCAGCAGCCAACTCGGGACCCGGGAGGTCAGTATGGGCAATCAGCCCCAGCATTTT
CDR3 protein: CASSQLGTREVSMGNQPQHF
J gene: TRBJ1-5
clone size: once
CDR3 length: 20
V gene: TRBV4-1
D gene: .

CDR3 DNA: TGTGCCTGGGCCTCAGCGGGATGGCAGCCCCAGCATTTT
CDR3 protein: CAWASAGWQPQHF
J gene: TRBJ1-5
clone size: few
CDR3 length: 13
V gene: TRBV30
D gene: .

CDR3 DNA: TGCGCCAGCAGCCAAGCAAGGACTGTGCAGTTCTTC
CDR3 protein: CASSQARTVQFF
J gene: TRBJ2-1
clone size: once
CDR3 length: 12
V gene: TRBV4-3
D gene: .

CDR3 DNA: TGTGCCAGCAGTGAGGCAGGGAGTGAGCAGTTCTTC
CDR3 protein: CASSEAGSEQFF
J gene: TRBJ2-1
clone size: .
CDR3 length: 12
V gene: TRBV2
D gene: .

CDR3 DNA: TGTGCCAGCAGTTACCCTGGGACTAGTAGACAGTTCTTC
CDR3 protein: CASSYPGTSRQFF
J gene: TRBJ2-1
clone size: .
CDR3 length: 13
V gene: TRBV28
D gene: TRBD2

CDR3 DNA: TGCGCCAGCACCGGGACTAGCGGTACCGGGGAGCTGTTTTTT
CDR3 protein: CASTGTSGTGELFF
J gene: TRBJ2-2
clone size: .
CDR3 length: 14
V gene: TRBV10-2
D gene: TRBD2

CDR3 DNA: TGTGCCAGCAGCATCGTCATGGGCCGGGGCTACACCTTC
CDR3 protein: CASSIVMGRGYTF
J gene: TRBJ1-2
clone size: .
CDR3 length: 13
V gene: TRBV6-5
D gene: .

CDR3 DNA: TGTGCCAGCAGCCCCGGGTCCTTTGAAGAGACCCAGTACTTC
CDR3 protein: CASSPGSFEETQYF
J gene: TRBJ2-5
clone size: .
CDR3 length: 14
V gene: TRBV11-2
D gene: .

CDR3 DNA: TGTGCCAGTAGTATCTGGGTTCTTCAGCCCCAGCATTTT
CDR3 protein: CASSIWVLQPQHF
J gene: TRBJ1-5
clone size: .
CDR3 length: 13
V gene: TRBV19
D gene: .

CDR3 DNA: TGTGCCAGCAGTTTCTGGAACAGGGGGCGCGAAATTGAGCAGTTCTTC
CDR3 protein: CASSFWNRGREIEQFF
J gene: TRBJ2-1
clone size: once
CDR3 length: 16
V gene: TRBV28
D gene: TRBD1

CDR3 DNA: TGTGCCAGCTCACCGCCCAGTCAAAGCCAGCCCCAGCATTTT
CDR3 protein: CASSPPSQSQPQHF
J gene: TRBJ1-5
clone size: .
CDR3 length: 14
V gene: TRBV18
D gene: .

CDR3 DNA: TGTGCCAGCAGCCCTAGCAGCACAGATACGCAGTATTTT
CDR3 protein: CASSPSSTDTQYF
J gene: TRBJ2-3
clone size: .
CDR3 length: 13
V gene: TRBV7-2
D gene: .

CDR3 DNA: TGTGCCAGCAACCTCCCCACGTTTAATTCACCCCTCCACTTT
CDR3 protein: CASNLPTFNSPLHF
J gene: TRBJ1-6
clone size: .
CDR3 length: 14
V gene: TRBV7-9
D gene: .

CDR3 DNA: TGTGCCACCAACGGCGCTAGCGGGGGGGCCAAAAACATTCAGTACTTC
CDR3 protein: CATNGASGGAKNIQYF
J gene: TRBJ2-4
clone size: .
CDR3 length: 16
V gene: TRBV28
D gene: TRBD2

CDR3 DNA: TGTGCCAGCAACACAGGGAAAGAGACCCAGTACTTC
CDR3 protein: CASNTGKETQYF
J gene: TRBJ2-5
clone size: .
CDR3 length: 12
V gene: TRBV11-2
D gene: .

CDR3 DNA: TGTGCCTGGAGTGGGAAGGCAACTAATGAAAAACTGTTTTTT
CDR3 protein: CAWSGKATNEKLFF
J gene: TRBJ1-4
clone size: few
CDR3 length: 14
V gene: TRBV30
D gene: .

CDR3 DNA: TGTGCCTGGAGCGTCCAATCATACGAGCAGTACTTC
CDR3 protein: CAWSVQSYEQYF
J gene: TRBJ2-7
clone size: .
CDR3 length: 12
V gene: TRBV30
D gene: .

CDR3 DNA: TGTGCCACCCCTATCGCAAGACAGGGAACCTGGGTCGGAAACTACGAGCAGTACTTC
CDR3 protein: CATPIARQGTWVGNYEQYF
J gene: TRBJ2-7
clone size: .
CDR3 length: 19
V gene: TRBV19
D gene: TRBD1

CDR3 DNA: TGTGCCAGCAGTCGCCCTCCGGGACAGACTATCTACAATGAGCAGTTCTTC
CDR3 protein: CASSRPPGQTIYNEQFF
J gene: TRBJ2-1
clone size: .
CDR3 length: 17
V gene: TRBV27
D gene: TRBD1

CDR3 DNA: TGTGCCAGCTCACCTGGACAGGGGGGAGAGCAGTACTTC
CDR3 protein: CASSPGQGGEQYF
J gene: TRBJ2-7
clone size: .
CDR3 length: 13
V gene: TRBV18
D gene: TRBD1

CDR3 DNA: TGTGCCAGCAGCACCAGGGGATCGGGGGCCAACGTCCTGACTTTC
CDR3 protein: CASSTRGSGANVLTF
J gene: TRBJ2-6
clone size: .
CDR3 length: 15
V gene: TRBV11-3
D gene: .

CDR3 DNA: TGTGCCAGCAGCAGACTCGACAGTAACACTGAAGCTTTCTTT
CDR3 protein: CASSRLDSNTEAFF
J gene: TRBJ1-1
clone size: medium-sized
CDR3 length: 14
V gene: TRBV7-9
D gene: .

CDR3 DNA: TGTGCCAGTAATCATCAGGGGGCGGACTACAATGAGCAGTTCTTC
CDR3 protein: CASNHQGADYNEQFF
J gene: TRBJ2-1
clone size: .
CDR3 length: 15
V gene: TRBV19
D gene: TRBD1

CDR3 DNA: TGCGCCAGCAGCCGGACAACAACAGGCCCGGGGAGAGATACGCAGTATTTT
CDR3 protein: CASSRTTTGPGRDTQYF
J gene: TRBJ2-3
clone size: .
CDR3 length: 17
V gene: TRBV5-1
D gene: .

CDR3 DNA: TGTGCCAGCAGTGGGCTAGCCCCCGAGACCCAGTACTTC
CDR3 protein: CASSGLAPETQYF
J gene: TRBJ2-5
clone size: .
CDR3 length: 13
V gene: TRBV27
D gene: .

CDR3 DNA: TGTGCCAGCTCACCGACCGACAGGAACACTGAAGCTTTCTTT
CDR3 protein: CASSPTDRNTEAFF
J gene: TRBJ1-1
clone size: .
CDR3 length: 14
V gene: TRBV18
D gene: .

CDR3 DNA: TGTGCCAGCAGCTTGATCGGGACGTACTACGAGCAGTACTTC
CDR3 protein: CASSLIGTYYEQYF
J gene: TRBJ2-7
clone size: .
CDR3 length: 14
V gene: TRBV5-6
D gene: .

CDR3 DNA: TGCGCCAGCAGTACCGCCACAGCGCGGAATTCACCCCTCCACTTT
CDR3 protein: CASSTATARNSPLHF
J gene: TRBJ1-6
clone size: .
CDR3 length: 15
V gene: TRBV5-1
D gene: .

CDR3 DNA: TGTGCCAGCAGCTTAGATGGTACAGGGGACTACGAGCAGTACTTC
CDR3 protein: CASSLDGTGDYEQYF
J gene: TRBJ2-7
clone size: .
CDR3 length: 15
V gene: TRBV11-3
D gene: TRBD1

CDR3 DNA: TGTGCCAGCAGCGTGGGAATAGCCAAAAACATTCAGTACTTC
CDR3 protein: CASSVGIAKNIQYF
J gene: TRBJ2-4
clone size: few
CDR3 length: 14
V gene: TRBV9
D gene: .

CDR3 DNA: TGTGCCAGCTCACCACGGGAAGGAGCTTTCTCTGGAAACACCATATATTTT
CDR3 protein: CASSPREGAFSGNTIYF
J gene: TRBJ1-3
clone size: few
CDR3 length: 17
V gene: TRBV18
D gene: .

CDR3 DNA: TGTGCCAGCAGCTTTCCCGGGGAGACCCAGTACTTC
CDR3 protein: CASSFPGETQYF
J gene: TRBJ2-5
clone size: .
CDR3 length: 12
V gene: TRBV7-9
D gene: .

CDR3 DNA: TGTGCCAGCAGTTTAATCCTAAGGGGTACTAACTATGGCTACACCTTC
CDR3 protein: CASSLILRGTNYGYTF
J gene: TRBJ1-2
clone size: .
CDR3 length: 16
V gene: TRBV28
D gene: .

CDR3 DNA: TGTGCCAGCAGTCCGACGGGGCCCTATGGCTACACCTTC
CDR3 protein: CASSPTGPYGYTF
J gene: TRBJ1-2
clone size: few
CDR3 length: 13
V gene: TRBV28
D gene: .

CDR3 DNA: TGTGCCAGCAGTCCGGAGGGTGTCAACTATGGCTACACCTTC
CDR3 protein: CASSPEGVNYGYTF
J gene: TRBJ1-2
clone size: .
CDR3 length: 14
V gene: TRBV6-1
D gene: .

CDR3 DNA: TGTGCCATCAGTGAGTCTGTGGGAGGGACCAATCAGCCCCAGCATTTT
CDR3 protein: CAISESVGGTNQPQHF
J gene: TRBJ1-5
clone size: .
CDR3 length: 16
V gene: TRBV10-3
D gene: .